This paragraph reports one T cell receptor (beta chain). This entry belongs to a study of PD-L1 blockade in urothelial cancer. Study at large: Counts from blood samples showed a median of 141,255 T cells.

V gave up 1 base and J gave up 0 bases; unmatched junction bases: 23. The germline V gene encodes CDR1 SGHDN and CDR2 FVKESK. The CDR3 contains 23 residues. This sample's time point: pretreatment peripheral blood. Here immunoSEQ multiplex PCR was the method, and the copy in TCRdb shows in-frame clones only, minus some. Among 100,000 to 150,000 clones listed, approximately 84% were seen once. This clonotype was sampled from a man in his fifties or sixties with urothelial cancer. The rearrangement links TRBV14 to TRBJ2-1; 8 bases line up with TRBD2. The sample here was PBMCs, taken around atezolizumab (anti-PD-L1) treatment. The CDR3 nucleotides read TGTGCCAGCAGCCAAGGGGGGAAGGCAGCGGGAGAGTTCGGGGTTCTCTCCTACAATGAGCAGTTCTTC. It yields the protein CASSQGGKAAGEFGVLSYNEQFF.